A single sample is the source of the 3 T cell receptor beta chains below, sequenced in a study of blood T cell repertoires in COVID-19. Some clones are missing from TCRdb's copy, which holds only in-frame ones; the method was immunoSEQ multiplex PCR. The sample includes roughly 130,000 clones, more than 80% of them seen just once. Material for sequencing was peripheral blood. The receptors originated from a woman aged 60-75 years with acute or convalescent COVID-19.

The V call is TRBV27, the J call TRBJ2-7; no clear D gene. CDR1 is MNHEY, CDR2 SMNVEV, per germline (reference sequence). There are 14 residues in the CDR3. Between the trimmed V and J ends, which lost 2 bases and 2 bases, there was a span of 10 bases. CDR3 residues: CASSLIGGTYEQYF. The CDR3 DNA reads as TGTGCCAGCAGTTTAATTGGCGGAACCTACGAGCAGTACTTC.

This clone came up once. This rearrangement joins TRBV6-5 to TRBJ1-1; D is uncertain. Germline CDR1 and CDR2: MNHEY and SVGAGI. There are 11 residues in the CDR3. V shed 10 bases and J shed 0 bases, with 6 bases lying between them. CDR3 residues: CATHMNTEAFF. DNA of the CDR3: TGTGCCACCCACATGAACACTGAAGCTTTCTTT.

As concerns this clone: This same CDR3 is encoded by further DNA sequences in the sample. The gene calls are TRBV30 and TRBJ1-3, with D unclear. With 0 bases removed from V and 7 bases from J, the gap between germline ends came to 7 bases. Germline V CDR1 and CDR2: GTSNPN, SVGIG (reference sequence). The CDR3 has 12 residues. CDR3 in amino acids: CAWSVPRNTIYF. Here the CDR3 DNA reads TGTGCCTGGAGTGTACCGAGGAACACCATATATTTT.